This T cell receptor beta chain was documented in a study of T cell repertoires in aging, cancer and after chemotherapy (dated by TCRdb to about 2019). Looking at the study overall: Donors spanned six age groups from 30 or younger to 70 or older, with at least three individuals per group. Roughly 9 million TCR reads were contained in the full dataset. Control TCR repertoires from healthy donors were recorded over several months to years, and clear clonal overlap was observed across re-sampling. To examine immunoaging and T cell reconstitution after chemotherapy, the study profiled TCR beta repertoires in peripheral blood from healthy donors and cancer patients. A cohort of 220 or so cancer patients (more than 90 with hematological and around 130 with solid cancers) was assembled, and 95 healthy donors were included as a reference group.

Rearranged TRB sequences spanning V, D and J segments were amplified by multiplex touch-down PCR using a mixed TRB-A/B primer pool. Illumina adapters and sample indices were attached to the amplicons in two consecutive PCR reactions using Phusion HS II polymerase. The amplicons were purified from gel with the NucleoSpin Gel and PCR Clean-up kit and then assessed with Qubit and an Agilent 2100 Bioanalyzer. Libraries were sequenced on an Illumina MiSeq using 600-cycle, single-indexed, paired-end runs. Regarding the original processing steps: Processing of the TRB sequences was carried out with MiXCR versions 2.12 and 3.0.5. Each unique CDR3 nucleotide sequence was counted as one clone, and only productive sequences with at least two reads were retained. Shannon diversity, evenness, clonality (one minus evenness), and alpha-parameterized diversity profiles from alpha 0 to 5 were included as repertoire metrics. The IGoR algorithm was used to calculate generation probabilities of clones in the paired pre- and post-chemotherapy samples. The public reads were quality trimmed at Q25 with fastp and then assembled into clones with MiXCR by TCRdb, keeping productive beta chains. Rows with a matching CDR3 protein are joined into one entry that keeps the most common DNA and genes. What appears here as the V and J calls and clone size reflects TCRdb's work, not the paper's. For this sample the table gives more than 10,000 distinct CDR3 sequences, of which approximately 32% were detected only once. Roughly 19% of the sample goes to the ten largest clones.

This clonotype qualifies as medium-sized (0.01 to 0.1%). What antigen it recognizes has not been identified. No base qualities exist here, and no much larger clone lies one base off it. TCR beta rearrangements were amplified from genomic DNA isolated from peripheral blood, not from sorted cells or RNA. Study-wide conclusions, independent of this receptor: It was noted by the authors that conclusions about immunological memory after chemotherapy cannot be drawn from the repertoire data. Significantly lower blood TCR diversity and higher clonality were observed in untreated patients with hematological or solid cancers than in age-matched healthy donors. Declining TCR diversity with age in healthy donors was mainly explained by loss of richness; in cancer patients, loss of evenness also contributed. In both cancer cohorts, median generation probability rose over the chemotherapy interval, which suggests that the repertoire was reconstituted through rebound thymic output.

CDR3 length: 12 amino acids, cysteine to phenylalanine. CDR3 DNA only is kept here, 36 bases in frame from base 1. The germline V gene specifies SQVTM as CDR1 and ANQGSEA as CDR2. V is cut by 4 bases and J by 4 bases, and the space between the germline ends is 10 bases. The rearranged segments are TRBV29-1 and TRBJ1-2; the D segment cannot be called with confidence. The source is a human donor in good health. The donor label of this sample is uncertain. What was sequenced was blood. The sequenced DNA is TGCAGCGTTGTTTCAGAAAGCTATGGCTACACCTTC. Its protein product is CSVVSESYGYTF.